The present T cell receptor beta chain was sequenced within a study of shared clonotypes between healthy human individuals. Genomic DNA belonging to each subset was distributed in equal measure over several immunoSEQ plates. Methods used by the authors: Sequence data from immunoSEQ were junction-only and lacked quality scores; consequently, filtering differed. Sequencing was performed with immunoSEQ multiplex PCR; in TCRdb, only in-frame clones are kept and a portion is missing. The V and J calls and the clone size are those of that table, but D and trimming were determined from the DNA. The table lists about 2.1 million clones, about 93% of them singletons. The CDR3 extends over 15 amino acids. Between the trimmed V and J ends, which lost 0 bases and 4 bases, there was a span of 13 bases. Germline-derived CDR1 and CDR2 are SGHRS and YFSETQ. Naive CD8 cells lacked CD45RO and underwent positive selection for CCR7, leaving out terminally differentiated effector memory CD45RA+ cells.

This receptor was obtained from a man between 18 and 29 years old in good health. Some clones in this sample may be carry-over from other donors' samples. What was sequenced was naive CD8+ T cells from PBMCs. This chain uses TRBV5-1 with TRBJ1-2; a weak D match, TRBD1 (6 bases). The CDR3 sequence is CASSLGEGQGYGYTF. For the CDR3, the DNA is TGCGCCAGCAGCTTGGGCGAGGGACAAGGCTATGGCTACACCTTC.